Detailed here is one TCR beta chain. The antigen is undetermined. Relative to the germline gene, one junction end is altered; a read error may explain this. The germline gives CDR1 MNHEY, CDR2 SVGEGT. The CDR3 length is 16 residues. Each CDR3 protein is one row after TCRdb ran MiXCR on the 5' RACE reads. The sample yields 250,000 to 350,000 distinct CDR3 sequences, roughly 20% seen once. These data come from a study of CD8 T cells in ankylosing spondylitis. Study-level results: Prior literature has documented some motif variants in synovial fluid and blood from reactive arthritis.

The chain carries TRBV6-2 or TRBV6-3 and TRBJ2-1, with 9 bases matching TRBD2. The source of this sequence is a male donor with ankylosing spondylitis or in good health (not recorded which). The sample was blood, either unsorted or a sorted T cell fraction (not recorded which). Here the CDR3 reads CACSLAGRSSYNEQFF. The CDR3 nucleotides read TGTGCCTGCAGCCTAGCGGGGCGCTCCTCCTACAATGAGCAGTTCTTC.